These T cell receptor beta chains were read from a single sample in a study of early T cells in non-severe SARS-CoV-2 infection. Using its own MiXCR run on the 5' RACE reads, TCRdb lists one record per CDR3 protein. Here the sample spans tens of thousands of distinct CDR3 sequences, more than 13% being singletons. The sample taken for sequencing was whole blood. These receptors were obtained from an adult who was a healthcare worker with PCR-confirmed SARS-CoV-2 infection or an uninfected control (not recorded which). Each CDR3 is given with its conserved first and last residue. Fields, in order: V gene, J gene, D gene, clone size, CDR3 length, CDR3 DNA, CDR3 protein. D genes are given only for firm matches. The listing skips clone size in some rows; elsewhere it reads once, few, many or a size class.

V gene: TRBV2; J gene: TRBJ2-2; D gene: TRBD1; clone size: many; CDR3 length: 14; CDR3 DNA: TGTGCCAGCAGTGGACAGGGGAGGACCGGGGAGCTGTTTTTT; CDR3 protein: CASSGQGRTGELFF
V gene: TRBV7-3; J gene: TRBJ2-1; D gene: TRBD2; clone size: many; CDR3 length: 15; CDR3 DNA: TGTGCCAGCAGCTTGCTAGCGGGGACTTGGGGTGAGCAGTTCTTC; CDR3 protein: CASSLLAGTWGEQFF
V gene: TRBV3-1; J gene: TRBJ2-7; D gene: TRBD1; clone size: .; CDR3 length: 14; CDR3 DNA: TGTGCCAGCAGCGAGGGGACAGGGGGCTTGGAGCAGTACTTC; CDR3 protein: CASSEGTGGLEQYF
V gene: TRBV5-1; J gene: TRBJ2-7; D gene: TRBD1; clone size: few; CDR3 length: 13; CDR3 DNA: TGCGCCAGCAGCCCGACAGGGTTCTACGAGCAGTACTTC; CDR3 protein: CASSPTGFYEQYF
V gene: TRBV11-2; J gene: TRBJ1-1; D gene: .; clone size: .; CDR3 length: 14; CDR3 DNA: TGTGCCAGCAGCTTACTGTCAGTGAACACTGAAGCTTTCTTT; CDR3 protein: CASSLLSVNTEAFF
V gene: TRBV11-3; J gene: TRBJ2-7; D gene: .; clone size: many; CDR3 length: 15; CDR3 DNA: TGTGCCAGCAGCTTAGTAAAGCGGAACGGGGACGAGCAGTACTTC; CDR3 protein: CASSLVKRNGDEQYF
V gene: TRBV9; J gene: TRBJ2-5; D gene: .; clone size: .; CDR3 length: 14; CDR3 DNA: TGTGCCAGCAGCGCTCAGGGGACACAAGAGACCCAGTACTTC; CDR3 protein: CASSAQGTQETQYF
V gene: TRBV6-2/TRBV6-3; J gene: TRBJ1-6; D gene: .; clone size: many; CDR3 length: 14; CDR3 DNA: TGTGCCAGCAGTGTACAGCCTTATAATTCACCCCTCCACTTT; CDR3 protein: CASSVQPYNSPLHF
V gene: TRBV19; J gene: TRBJ1-2; D gene: .; clone size: few; CDR3 length: 13; CDR3 DNA: TGTGCCAGTAAATCCCCTGGGGTCGGGGGCTACACCTTC; CDR3 protein: CASKSPGVGGYTF
V gene: TRBV12-5; J gene: TRBJ1-5; D gene: .; clone size: many; CDR3 length: 13; CDR3 DNA: TGTGCTAGTGGTTTGGATGTCAATCAGCCCCAGCATTTT; CDR3 protein: CASGLDVNQPQHF
V gene: TRBV12-5; J gene: TRBJ2-5; D gene: TRBD1; clone size: few; CDR3 length: 17; CDR3 DNA: TGTGCTAGTGGTTTGACCCTCTGGACAGGCCCCCAAGAGACCCAGTACTTC; CDR3 protein: CASGLTLWTGPQETQYF
V gene: TRBV13; J gene: TRBJ2-3; D gene: TRBD2; clone size: few; CDR3 length: 20; CDR3 DNA: TGTGCCAGCAGCTTCGGTCCATTGACTAGCGGGAGGGCCACCCCAGATACGCAGTATTTT; CDR3 protein: CASSFGPLTSGRATPDTQYF
V gene: TRBV19; J gene: TRBJ1-5; D gene: .; clone size: .; CDR3 length: 14; CDR3 DNA: TGTGCCAGTAGTACCACCGGGGGCACTCAGCCCCAGCATTTT; CDR3 protein: CASSTTGGTQPQHF
V gene: TRBV3-1; J gene: TRBJ1-1; D gene: .; clone size: few; CDR3 length: 12; CDR3 DNA: TGTGCCAGCAGCCAGGGGGCCACTGAAGCTTTCTTT; CDR3 protein: CASSQGATEAFF
V gene: TRBV29-1; J gene: TRBJ2-1; D gene: .; clone size: many; CDR3 length: 13; CDR3 DNA: TGCAGCGTTGGAGGGGACTTCTTCAATGAGCAGTTCTTC; CDR3 protein: CSVGGDFFNEQFF
V gene: TRBV19; J gene: TRBJ2-5; D gene: .; clone size: .; CDR3 length: 14; CDR3 DNA: TGTGCCAGTAGTACCCTGGAGCAGGGAGAGACCCAGTACTTC; CDR3 protein: CASSTLEQGETQYF
V gene: TRBV19; J gene: TRBJ2-3; D gene: TRBD2; clone size: many; CDR3 length: 15; CDR3 DNA: TGTGCCAGTAGTCTTAAAGCGGGAAGAACAGATACGCAGTATTTT; CDR3 protein: CASSLKAGRTDTQYF
V gene: TRBV19; J gene: TRBJ1-1; D gene: TRBD1; clone size: .; CDR3 length: 16; CDR3 DNA: TGTGCCAGTAGTACCCGACAGGGATGGCCGAGCACTGAAGCTTTCTTT; CDR3 protein: CASSTRQGWPSTEAFF
V gene: TRBV7-3; J gene: TRBJ2-1; D gene: .; clone size: .; CDR3 length: 15; CDR3 DNA: TGTGCCAGCAGCCTAGACGGGACTTCCTACAATGAGCAGTTCTTC; CDR3 protein: CASSLDGTSYNEQFF
V gene: TRBV7-2; J gene: TRBJ2-6; D gene: .; clone size: many; CDR3 length: 17; CDR3 DNA: TGTGCCAGCAGCCCCCCCGGACAGCATTCTGGGGCCAACGTCCTGACTTTC; CDR3 protein: CASSPPGQHSGANVLTF
V gene: TRBV29-1; J gene: TRBJ1-1; D gene: TRBD1; clone size: few; CDR3 length: 18; CDR3 DNA: TGCAGCGCTCGACGCGATACTGGACAGGCAATCATGAACACTGAAGCTTTCTTT; CDR3 protein: CSARRDTGQAIMNTEAFF
V gene: TRBV30; J gene: TRBJ2-2; D gene: .; clone size: many; CDR3 length: 15; CDR3 DNA: TGTGCCTGGAGTAACCGGGACGTGAACACCGGGGAGCTGTTTTTT; CDR3 protein: CAWSNRDVNTGELFF
V gene: TRBV5-4; J gene: TRBJ1-6; D gene: TRBD1; clone size: few; CDR3 length: 16; CDR3 DNA: TGTGCCAGCAGCTTGGACGTGGGACAGACAAATTCACCCCTCCACTTT; CDR3 protein: CASSLDVGQTNSPLHF
V gene: TRBV10-3; J gene: TRBJ2-7; D gene: TRBD2; clone size: many; CDR3 length: 15; CDR3 DNA: TGTGCCATCAGCTCGACTAGCGGGGGGTCCTACGAGCAGTACTTC; CDR3 protein: CAISSTSGGSYEQYF
V gene: TRBV6-5; J gene: TRBJ2-1; D gene: TRBD1; clone size: .; CDR3 length: 14; CDR3 DNA: TGTGCCAGCAGCCTCAGGGGGACCTACAATGAGCAGTTCTTC; CDR3 protein: CASSLRGTYNEQFF
V gene: TRBV5-8; J gene: TRBJ2-1; D gene: .; clone size: few; CDR3 length: 14; CDR3 DNA: TGTGCCAGCAGCTTGGGATATCCCCCTAATGAGCAGTTCTTC; CDR3 protein: CASSLGYPPNEQFF
V gene: TRBV12-3/TRBV12-4; J gene: TRBJ2-3; D gene: .; clone size: many; CDR3 length: 14; CDR3 DNA: TGTGCCAGCAGACGAGGGGGGGGCACAGATACGCAGTATTTT; CDR3 protein: CASRRGGGTDTQYF
V gene: TRBV6-6; J gene: TRBJ2-3; D gene: .; clone size: .; CDR3 length: 15; CDR3 DNA: TGTGCCAGCAGTTACCTGGATACGCTCACAGATACGCAGTATTTT; CDR3 protein: CASSYLDTLTDTQYF
V gene: TRBV21-1; J gene: TRBJ2-2; D gene: .; clone size: few; CDR3 length: 14; CDR3 DNA: TGTGCCAGCAGCAAAGTGGGGAACACCGGGGAGCTGTTTTTT; CDR3 protein: CASSKVGNTGELFF
V gene: TRBV7-3; J gene: TRBJ2-1; D gene: .; clone size: many; CDR3 length: 16; CDR3 DNA: TGTGCCAGCAGCTCGACGGGGCAAAGCTCCTACAATGAGCAGTTCTTC; CDR3 protein: CASSSTGQSSYNEQFF
V gene: TRBV21-1; J gene: TRBJ2-2; D gene: .; clone size: many; CDR3 length: 21; CDR3 DNA: TGTGCCAGCAGCAAAGATGGGGCTAGCGGGAGCCACCGGGCCCCTTCCGGGGAGCTGTTTTTT; CDR3 protein: CASSKDGASGSHRAPSGELFF
V gene: TRBV5-1; J gene: TRBJ2-2; D gene: TRBD1; clone size: .; CDR3 length: 16; CDR3 DNA: TGCGCCAGCGGAAGCCCCGGGACAGCAGTAACCGGGGAGCTGTTTTTT; CDR3 protein: CASGSPGTAVTGELFF